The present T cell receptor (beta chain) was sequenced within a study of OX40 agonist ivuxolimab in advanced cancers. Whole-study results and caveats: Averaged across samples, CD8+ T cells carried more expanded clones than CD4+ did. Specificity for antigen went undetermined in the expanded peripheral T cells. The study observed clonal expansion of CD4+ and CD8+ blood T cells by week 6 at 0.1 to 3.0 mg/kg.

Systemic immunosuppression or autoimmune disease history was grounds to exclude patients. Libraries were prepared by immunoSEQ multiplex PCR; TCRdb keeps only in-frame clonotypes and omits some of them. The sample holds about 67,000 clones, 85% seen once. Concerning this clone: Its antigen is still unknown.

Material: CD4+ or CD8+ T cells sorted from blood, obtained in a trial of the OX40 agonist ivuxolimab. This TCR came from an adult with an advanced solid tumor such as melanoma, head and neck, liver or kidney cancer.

DNA of the CDR3: TGTGCCAGCAGCCAGGGGCTTTACAATGAGCAGTTCTTC. Protein product: CASSQGLYNEQFF. The J gene is TRBJ2-1, the V gene TRBV7-8; D might be TRBD1 (6 bases). This CDR3 has 13 residues. The germline V gene encodes CDR1 SGHVS and CDR2 FQNEAQ. Trimming cost V 5 bases and J 4 bases, with 9 bases left between them.